This T cell receptor beta chain came from a study of blood T cell repertoires in COVID-19. On the study more broadly: The study drew acute and convalescent COVID-19 samples from the United States, Italy and Spain. PBMCs, B-cell-depleted T cells, or T cells provided the cDNA or gDNA that made up the material.

Libraries were prepared by immunoSEQ multiplex PCR; TCRdb keeps only in-frame clonotypes and omits some of them. The data hold under 350,000 clones, with 80% to 90% observed a single time. Trimming shortened V by 10 bases and J by 6 bases, and 13 bases separated the two germline ends. The CDR3 is made up of 12 amino acids. Germline V gene data show CDR1 as SGHTS and CDR2 as YDEGEE. The chain couples TRBV5-8 to TRBJ1-4; D gene unclear. The sequencing input was PBMCs or T cells enriched from blood (not recorded which). This clonotype originated in a woman aged 40 to 50 with acute COVID-19. DNA for the CDR3: TGTGCCGCCTCCCGGGTGTATGAAAAACTGTTTTTT. Its translation is CAASRVYEKLFF.